This TCR beta chain was sequenced in a study of blood T cell repertoires in COVID-19. Study-wide background: The cDNA or gDNA used as material had been derived from T cells, B-cell-depleted T cells, or PBMCs.

The protocol was immunoSEQ multiplex PCR, while the TCRdb copy is restricted to in-frame clones and leaves out a portion. Found here are some 530,000 clones, 70% to 90% of them singletons; the top ten hold about 3%. The germline V gene has CDR1 MDHEN and CDR2 SYDVKM. The V and J ends lost 3 bases and 7 bases, in that order; junction bases with no gene match: 10. This CDR3 has 15 amino acids. The clonotype originates from a human donor in a cohort sampled during active COVID-19. The sequenced sample consisted of peripheral blood. The rearrangement links TRBV28 to TRBJ1-2; TRBD1 aligns across 8 bases. The CDR3, as DNA: TGTGCCAGCAGTTTCCGGACAGGGAAGGAAGGTGGCTACACCTTC. Its protein product is CASSFRTGKEGGYTF.